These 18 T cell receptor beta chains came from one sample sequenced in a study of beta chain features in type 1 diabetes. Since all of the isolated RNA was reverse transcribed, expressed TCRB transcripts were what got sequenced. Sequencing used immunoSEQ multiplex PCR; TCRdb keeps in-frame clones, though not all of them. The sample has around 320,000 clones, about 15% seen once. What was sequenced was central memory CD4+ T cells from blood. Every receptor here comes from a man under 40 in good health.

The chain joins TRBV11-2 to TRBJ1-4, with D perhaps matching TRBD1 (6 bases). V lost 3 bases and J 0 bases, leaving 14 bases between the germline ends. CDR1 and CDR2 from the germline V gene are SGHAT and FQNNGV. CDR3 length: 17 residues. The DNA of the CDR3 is TGTGCCAGCAGCTTGTTTGGACAGCCTGCAACTAATGAAAAACTGTTTTTT. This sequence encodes CASSLFGQPATNEKLFF. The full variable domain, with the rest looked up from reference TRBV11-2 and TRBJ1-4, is EAGVAQSPRYKIIEKRQSVAFWCNPISGHATLYWYQQILGQGPKLLIQFQNNGVVDDSQLPKDRFSAERLKGVDSTLKIQPAKLEDSAVYLCASSLFGQPATNEKLFFGSGTQLSVL.

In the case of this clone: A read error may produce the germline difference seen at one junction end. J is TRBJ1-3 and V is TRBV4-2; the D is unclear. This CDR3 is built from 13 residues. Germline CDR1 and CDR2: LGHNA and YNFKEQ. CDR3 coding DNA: TGTGCCAGCAGCCAAGGGAGGAGCAGCGAAGGGAATTTT. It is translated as CASSQGRSSEGNF.

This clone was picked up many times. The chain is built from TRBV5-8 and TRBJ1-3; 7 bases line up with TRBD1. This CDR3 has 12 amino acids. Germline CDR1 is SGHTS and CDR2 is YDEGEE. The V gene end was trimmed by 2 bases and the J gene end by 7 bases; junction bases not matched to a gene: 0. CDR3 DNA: TGTGCCAGCAGCTTACAGGGGAACACCATATATTTT. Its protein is CASSLQGNTIYF.

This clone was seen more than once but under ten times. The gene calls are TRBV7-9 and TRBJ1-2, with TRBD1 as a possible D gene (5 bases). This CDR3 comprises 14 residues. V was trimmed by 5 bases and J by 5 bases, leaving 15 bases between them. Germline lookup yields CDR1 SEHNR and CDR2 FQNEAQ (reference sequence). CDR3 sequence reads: CASSNSGRSYGYTF. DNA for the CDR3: TGTGCCAGCAGCAACTCGGGACGGTCTTATGGCTACACCTTC.

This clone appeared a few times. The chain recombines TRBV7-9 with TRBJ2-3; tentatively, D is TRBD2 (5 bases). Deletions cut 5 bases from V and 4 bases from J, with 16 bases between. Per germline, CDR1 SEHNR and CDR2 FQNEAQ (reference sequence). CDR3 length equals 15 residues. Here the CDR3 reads CASSPGLSGPDTQYF. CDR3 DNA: TGTGCCAGCAGCCCAGGACTTAGTGGTCCAGATACGCAGTATTTT. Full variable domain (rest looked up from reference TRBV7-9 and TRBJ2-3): DTGVSQNPRHKITKRGQNVTFRCDPISEHNRLYWYRQTLGQGPEFLTYFQNEAQLEKSRLLSDRFSAERPKGSFSTLEIQRTEQGDSAMYLCASSPGLSGPDTQYFGPGTRLTVL.

CDR3 region: CASSLTAGAYNEQFF. DNA of the CDR3: TGTGCCAGCAGTCTGACAGCTGGCGCCTACAATGAGCAGTTCTTC. This chain joins TRBV5-6 and TRBJ2-1, with D possibly being TRBD1 (5 bases). V was clipped by 5 bases and J by 2 bases, with 14 bases between them. The CDR3 totals 15 residues. Germline V gene sequence: CDR1 SGHDT, CDR2 YYEEEE.

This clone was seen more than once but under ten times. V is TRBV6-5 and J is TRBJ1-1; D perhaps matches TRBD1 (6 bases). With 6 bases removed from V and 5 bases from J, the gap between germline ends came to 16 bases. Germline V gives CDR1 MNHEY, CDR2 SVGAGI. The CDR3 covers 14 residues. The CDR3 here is CASSERTGYTEAFF. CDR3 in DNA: TGTGCCAGCAGCGAACGAACAGGGTATACTGAAGCTTTCTTT.

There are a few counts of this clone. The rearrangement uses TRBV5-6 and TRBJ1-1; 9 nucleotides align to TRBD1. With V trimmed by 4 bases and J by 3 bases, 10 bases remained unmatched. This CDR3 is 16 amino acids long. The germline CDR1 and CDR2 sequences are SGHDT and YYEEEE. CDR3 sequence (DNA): TGTGCCAGCAGCATCCAAGGACAGGGGTTAGACACTGAAGCTTTCTTT. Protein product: CASSIQGQGLDTEAFF.

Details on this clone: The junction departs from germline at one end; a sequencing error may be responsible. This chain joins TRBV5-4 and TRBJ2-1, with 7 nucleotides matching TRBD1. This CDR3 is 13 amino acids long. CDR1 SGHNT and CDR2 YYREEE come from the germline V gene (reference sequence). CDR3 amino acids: CASSQNRGNEQFF. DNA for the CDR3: TGCGCCAGCAGCCAAAACAGGGGAAATGAGCAGTTCTTC.

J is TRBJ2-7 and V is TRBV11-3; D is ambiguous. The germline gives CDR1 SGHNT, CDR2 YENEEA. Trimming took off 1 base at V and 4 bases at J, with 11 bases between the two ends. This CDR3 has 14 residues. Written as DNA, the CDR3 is TGTGCCAGCAGCTTAGGTCCTTCTCATTACGAGCAGTACGTC. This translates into CASSLGPSHYEQYV.

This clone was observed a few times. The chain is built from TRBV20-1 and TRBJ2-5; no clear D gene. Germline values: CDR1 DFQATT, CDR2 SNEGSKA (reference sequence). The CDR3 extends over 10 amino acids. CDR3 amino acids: CSVVRETQYF. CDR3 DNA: TGCAGCGTTGTCCGGGAGACCCAGTACTTC.

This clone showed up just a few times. The CDR3 loop is CASSEAHPGGNSPLHF. CDR3 nucleotides: TGTGCCAGCAGTGAAGCGCATCCAGGGGGGAATTCACCCCTCCACTTT. This chain connects TRBV2 to TRBJ1-6, with 7 positions matching TRBD1. Germline V gene sequence: CDR1 SNHLY, CDR2 FYNNEI. Losses at the gene ends were 0 bases for V and 7 bases for J; bases not matched to a gene: 6. The CDR3 extends over 16 amino acids.

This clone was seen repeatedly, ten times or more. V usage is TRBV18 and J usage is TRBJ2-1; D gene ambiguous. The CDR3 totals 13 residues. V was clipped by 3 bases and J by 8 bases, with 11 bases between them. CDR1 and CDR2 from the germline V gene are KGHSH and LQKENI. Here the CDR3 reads CASSPRIGDEQFF. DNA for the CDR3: TGTGCCAGCTCACCCCGGATTGGCGATGAGCAGTTCTTC.

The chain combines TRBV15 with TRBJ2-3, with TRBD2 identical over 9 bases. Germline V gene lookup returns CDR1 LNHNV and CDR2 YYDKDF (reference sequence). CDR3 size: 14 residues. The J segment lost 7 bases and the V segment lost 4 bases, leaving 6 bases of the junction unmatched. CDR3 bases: TGTGCCACCAGCATAACGGGACTAGCAAATACGCAGTATTTT. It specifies CATSITGLANTQYF. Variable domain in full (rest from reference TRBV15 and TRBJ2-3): DAMVIQNPRYQVTQFGKPVTLSCSQTLNHNVMYWYQQKSSQAPKLLFHYYDKDFNNEADTPDNFQSRRPNTSFCFLDIRSPGLGDTAMYLCATSITGLANTQYFGPGTRLTVL.

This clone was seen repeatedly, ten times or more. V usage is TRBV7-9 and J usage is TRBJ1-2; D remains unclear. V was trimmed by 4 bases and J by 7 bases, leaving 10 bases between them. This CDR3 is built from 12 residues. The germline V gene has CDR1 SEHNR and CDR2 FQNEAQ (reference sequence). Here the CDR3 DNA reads TGTGCCAGCAGCTCCAGAGGGTTTGGCTACACCTTC. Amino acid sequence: CASSSRGFGYTF.

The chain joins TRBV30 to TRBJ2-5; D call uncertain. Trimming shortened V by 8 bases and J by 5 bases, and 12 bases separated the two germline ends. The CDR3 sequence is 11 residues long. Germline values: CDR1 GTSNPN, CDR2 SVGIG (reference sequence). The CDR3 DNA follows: TGTGCCAGCAGCGCCCGCGAGACCCAGTACTTC. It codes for CASSARETQYF.

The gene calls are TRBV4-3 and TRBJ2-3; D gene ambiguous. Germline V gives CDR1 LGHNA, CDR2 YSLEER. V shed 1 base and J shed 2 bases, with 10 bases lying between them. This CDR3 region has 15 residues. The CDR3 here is CASSQALLHTDTQYF. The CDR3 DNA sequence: TGCGCCAGCAGCCAAGCGTTACTACACACAGATACGCAGTATTTT.

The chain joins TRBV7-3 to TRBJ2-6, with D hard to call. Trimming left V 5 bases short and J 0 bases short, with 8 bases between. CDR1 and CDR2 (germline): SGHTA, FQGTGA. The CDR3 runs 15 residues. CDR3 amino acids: CASSAALSGANVLTF. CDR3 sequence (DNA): TGTGCCAGCAGCGCGGCCCTCTCTGGGGCCAACGTCCTGACTTTC.